This TCR beta chain was observed in a study of shared clonotypes between healthy human individuals. TCRdb's table, derived via immunoSEQ multiplex PCR, lists solely in-frame clones and lacks some. The table shows some 2.3 million clones, with about 92% occurring only once. The germline gives CDR1 KGHSH, CDR2 LQKENI. V trimming: 1 base; J trimming: 5 bases; junction bases outside the gene matches: 1. The CDR3 is 14 amino acids. The sample was naive CD4+ T cells from PBMCs. As for subset: CD45RA+ positively selected. This sequence was found in a man in his late teens or twenties in good health. Some clones in this sample may be carry-over from other donors' samples. The chain couples TRBV18 to TRBJ2-1; 8 bases fit TRBD2. CDR3 loop: CASSPQLADNEQFF. CDR3 nucleotides: TGTGCCAGCTCACCACAACTAGCGGACAATGAGCAGTTCTTC.